The 18 T cell receptor beta chains given below trace back to one sample, sequenced in a study of blood T cell repertoires in COVID-19. Generated by immunoSEQ multiplex PCR, the TCRdb table keeps only in-frame clones and is missing some. Here the sample spans 150,000 to 180,000 clones, roughly 80% being singletons. The sequencing input was peripheral blood. The receptors were gathered from a woman aged 55-70 years with COVID-19, enrolled during active disease.

The rearrangement joins TRBV7-3 to TRBJ2-7, with D unclear. Looked up from germline, CDR1 is SGHTA and CDR2 is FQGTGA. The CDR3 sequence is 13 residues long. The V end was cut by 3 bases, the J end by 2 bases, with 8 bases between. In DNA, the CDR3 is TGTGCCAGCAGCTTTCAGGCTACCTACGAGCAGTACGTC. This gives the protein CASSFQATYEQYV.

This clone has more than one count but fewer than ten. The chain links TRBV5-1 to TRBJ1-3; TRBD1 matches 7 bases. This CDR3 has 15 amino acids. Losses at the gene ends were 1 base for V and 3 bases for J; bases not matched to a gene: 4. Germline V gives CDR1 SGHRS, CDR2 YFSETQ. CDR3 in amino acids: CASSLYRGGGNTIYF. CDR3 nucleotide sequence: TGCGCCAGCAGCTTGTACAGGGGCGGTGGAAACACCATATATTTT.

The chain carries TRBV11-2 and TRBJ2-7, with D possibly TRBD1 on 6 matching bases. This CDR3 spans 14 amino acids. Trimming took off 4 bases at V and 0 bases at J, with 10 bases between the two ends. CDR1 is SGHAT and CDR2 is FQNNGV in the germline V gene. In DNA form, the CDR3 reads TGTGCCAGCAGCTCATACAGGGACTCCTACGAGCAGTACTTC. Protein product: CASSSYRDSYEQYF.

The chain couples TRBV11-2 to TRBJ1-1; TRBD1 matches 7 bases. V trimming: 4 bases; J trimming: 2 bases; junction bases outside the gene matches: 7. This CDR3 contains 15 residues. Germline V lookup: CDR1 SGHAT, CDR2 FQNNGV. The CDR3 sequence is CASSSSGTDNTEAFF. DNA of the CDR3: TGTGCCAGCAGCTCGTCCGGGACAGACAACACTGAAGCTTTCTTT.

The CDR3 DNA follows: TGTGCCAGCAGCCCTCAGTCTAGCGGCTCCTACGAGCAGTACTTC. Its translation: CASSPQSSGSYEQYF. J is TRBJ2-7 and V is TRBV5-4; 7 bases match TRBD2. The CDR3 length is 15 residues. V lost 4 bases to trimming and J lost 0 bases; unmatched junction nucleotides: 7. CDR1 is SGHNT, CDR2 YYREEE, per germline (reference sequence).

The J gene is TRBJ2-5, the V gene TRBV19, with 11 nucleotides matching TRBD1. This CDR3 spans 16 amino acids. CDR1 LNHDA and CDR2 SQIVND come from the germline V gene (reference sequence). V was clipped by 4 bases and J by 5 bases; unmatched bases: 9. The CDR3 DNA reads as TGTGCCAGTAGTACAACCGGGACAGGGGGACTGGAGACCCAGTACTTC. Translated: CASSTTGTGGLETQYF.

This clone was counted a few times. The chain has TRBV5-4 and TRBJ1-2; tentatively, D is TRBD1 (5 bases). The germline V gene encodes CDR1 SGHNT and CDR2 YYREEE (reference sequence). With 1 base removed from V and 2 bases from J, the gap between germline ends came to 9 bases. This CDR3 has 14 amino acids. The CDR3 region is CASSLRAGNYGYTF. DNA for the CDR3: TGTGCCAGCAGCTTGCGAGCAGGGAACTATGGCTACACCTTC.

V is TRBV7-9 and J is TRBJ1-1, with TRBD1 as a possible D gene (6 bases). Per the germline V gene, CDR1 is SEHNR and CDR2 is FQNEAQ (reference sequence). This CDR3 is 15 amino acids long. Trimming took off 1 base at V and 1 base at J, with 10 bases between the two ends. The CDR3 reads CASSLVTGRNTEAFF. In nucleotides, the CDR3 is TGTGCCAGCAGCTTAGTAACAGGGAGGAACACTGAAGCTTTCTTT.

The chain has TRBV6-6 and TRBJ2-2, with 12 bases aligning to TRBD2. The junction had 8 bases not matched to a gene; V was cut back by 5 bases and J by 7 bases. Germline CDR1 is MNHNY and CDR2 is SVGAGI (reference sequence). The CDR3 contains 16 residues. The CDR3 protein is CASSLRLAGVIGELFF. As DNA, the CDR3 is TGTGCCAGCAGTCTTCGACTAGCGGGAGTGATCGGGGAGCTGTTTTTT.

The chain joins TRBV18 to TRBJ1-2; TRBD1 matches at 8 bases. The CDR3 runs to 15 residues. The germline CDR1 and CDR2 sequences are KGHSH and LQKENI. V was pared by 3 bases and J by 4 bases, with 7 bases of the junction left unmatched. The CDR3 loop is CASSPRAGGGYGYTF. The DNA for the CDR3 is TGTGCCAGCTCACCCCGGGCAGGGGGCGGCTATGGCTACACCTTC.

The CDR3 sequence is CSVERELDTEAFF. The CDR3 bases are TGCAGCGTTGAGAGGGAGTTGGACACTGAAGCTTTCTTT. This chain connects TRBV29-1 to TRBJ1-1; no clear D. Trimming took 3 bases from V and 3 from J, leaving 11 bases between them. CDR3 length: 13 amino acids. Germline assignment: CDR1 SQVTM and CDR2 ANQGSEA.

This chain uses TRBV5-6 with TRBJ1-1, with unresolved D. V was cut by 4 bases and J by 1 base, with 8 bases left in between. Germline V gene sequence: CDR1 SGHDT, CDR2 YYEEEE. The CDR3 covers 13 residues. The CDR3 DNA reads TGTGCCAGCAGCCCCCTCCGGAACACTGAAGCTTTCTTT. Encoded protein: CASSPLRNTEAFF. Full variable domain (missing parts from reference TRBV5-6 and TRBJ1-1): DAGVTQSPTHLIKTRGQQVTLRCSPKSGHDTVSWYQQALGQGPQFIFQYYEEEERQRGNFPDRFSGHQFPNYSSELNVNALLLGDSALYLCASSPLRNTEAFFGQGTRLTVV.

This clone was seen just once. The gene calls are TRBV5-8 and TRBJ1-5, with 9 bases that match TRBD1. The CDR3 has 16 amino acids. J was trimmed by 7 bases and V by 0 bases; bases with no gene match: 8. The V gene's germline CDR1 is SGHTS and CDR2 YDEGEE. The CDR3 coding sequence is TGTGCCAGCAGCTTGGAGGGGGGACAGGGAAGGCAGCCCCAGCATTTT. It specifies CASSLEGGQGRQPQHF. Full variable domain (rest looked up from reference TRBV5-8 and TRBJ1-5): EAGVTQSPTHLIKTRGQQATLRCSPISGHTSVYWYQQALGLGLQFLLWYDEGEERNRGNFPPRFSGRQFPNYSSELNVNALELEDSALYLCASSLEGGQGRQPQHFGDGTRLSIL.

This clone appeared many times. V gene TRBV6-4 combines with J gene TRBJ2-1, with 12 bases identical to TRBD2. The CDR3 is 16 residues long. V was clipped by 0 bases and J by 7 bases; unmatched bases: 4. Germline CDR1 reads MRHNA; CDR2 reads SNTAGT. The CDR3 nucleotides are TGTGCCAGCAGTGACTCACTAGCGGGAGGTTTAAATGAGCAGTTCTTC. It translates to CASSDSLAGGLNEQFF.

The chain has TRBV6-4 and TRBJ2-1, with D uncertain. The CDR3 has 13 amino acids. V lost 3 bases and J 5 bases, leaving 8 bases between the germline ends. Germline lookup yields CDR1 MRHNA and CDR2 SNTAGT. CDR3 sequence: CASSEWQDNEQFF. The CDR3 DNA reads as TGTGCCAGCAGTGAATGGCAGGACAATGAGCAGTTCTTC.

J is TRBJ1-5 and V is TRBV5-6; no definite D call. The V end was cut by 0 bases, the J end by 2 bases, with 12 bases between. CDR1 SGHDT and CDR2 YYEEEE come from the germline V gene. CDR3 length: 16 residues. Written as DNA, the CDR3 is TGTGCCAGCAGCTTGGGACCGGGGTATGGCAATCAGCCCCAGCATTTT. Translated, it gives CASSLGPGYGNQPQHF. The variable domain in full, completed from reference TRBV5-6 and TRBJ1-5, reads DAGVTQSPTHLIKTRGQQVTLRCSPKSGHDTVSWYQQALGQGPQFIFQYYEEEERQRGNFPDRFSGHQFPNYSSELNVNALLLGDSALYLCASSLGPGYGNQPQHFGDGTRLSIL.

The rearrangement uses TRBV7-9 and TRBJ1-1; D gene unclear. V dropped 1 base and J dropped 4 bases, with 13 bases sitting between them. The germline V gene has CDR1 SEHNR and CDR2 FQNEAQ (reference sequence). This CDR3 has 15 amino acids. In DNA form, the CDR3 reads TGTGCCAGCAGCTTAGGGCGGGGAACGGGCACTGAAGCTTTCTTT. Translated: CASSLGRGTGTEAFF.

The chain uses TRBV5-8 and TRBJ1-5, with 8 bases aligning to TRBD1. The CDR3 is 14 amino acids. Trimming removed 6 bases from V and 7 bases from J; junction bases left unmatched: 9. The germline V gene encodes CDR1 SGHTS and CDR2 YDEGEE. This CDR3 is CASNRGTQHQPQHF. In DNA form, the CDR3 reads TGTGCCAGCAACAGGGGGACCCAACACCAGCCCCAGCATTTT.